This is a list of T cell receptor beta chains from one sample in a study of shared clonotypes between healthy human individuals. Data came from immunoSEQ multiplex PCR; TCRdb stores just in-frame clones and leaves some out. The repertoire has more than 1,200,000 clones, 97% to 99% of them found once; the top ten carry roughly 0.35%. The sequencing input was naive CD4+ T cells sorted from blood. These receptors were collected from a man in his thirties or forties in good health. Each CDR3 is given with its conserved first and last residue. D genes are given only for firm matches. Size tells how often a clone was seen (once, few, many) or the class of an expanded clone, and some rows leave it out.

>TRBJ1-1|.|TRBV18|.|14
CASSPPTVNTEAFF
TGTGCCAGCTCACCACCCACAGTGAACACTGAAGCTTTCTTT
>TRBJ2-1|.|TRBV5-6|.|13
CASSPRRTAGQFF
TGTGCCAGCAGCCCCCGTAGGACAGCGGGGCAGTTCTTC
>TRBJ2-2|.|TRBV11-2|.|14
CASSRRQNTGELFF
TGTGCCAGCAGCAGACGACAGAACACCGGGGAGCTGTTTTTT
>TRBJ1-5|.|TRBV6-5|.|14
CASSYVGTNQPQHF
TGTGCCAGCAGTTACGTCGGGACCAATCAGCCCCAGCATTTT
>TRBJ1-5|.|TRBV28|.|16
CASSLRAGTVNQPQHF
TGTGCCAGCAGTTTGCGGGCGGGGACGGTGAATCAGCCCCAGCATTTT
>TRBJ2-3|.|TRBV30|.|14
CAWGWGGSTDTQYF
TGTGCCTGGGGATGGGGCGGGAGCACAGATACGCAGTATTTT
>TRBJ1-5|.|TRBV2|.|14
CATNRGTNNQPQHF
TGTGCCACTAACCGGGGGACAAACAATCAGCCCCAGCATTTT
>TRBJ2-7|.|TRBV7-9|TRBD2|17
CASSLVGLTSGLYEQYF
TGTGCCAGCAGCTTGGTAGGATTGACTAGCGGTCTCTACGAGCAGTACTTC
>TRBJ2-7|once|TRBV15|.|15
CATSREGASPYEQYF
TGTGCCACCAGCAGAGAAGGGGCTTCCCCGTACGAGCAGTACTTC
>TRBJ1-5|.|TRBV10-3|.|15
CAISENLNGNQPQHF
TGTGCCATCAGTGAAAATCTTAATGGGAATCAGCCCCAGCATTTT
>TRBJ2-1|.|TRBV7-3|TRBD2|15
CASSQRLADYNEQFF
TGTGCCAGCAGCCAAAGACTAGCAGACTACAATGAGCAGTTCTTC
>TRBJ1-5|.|TRBV5-8|.|15
CASSLLGGGPAPQHF
TGTGCCAGCAGCTTGTTGGGGGGAGGGCCCGCACCCCAGCATTTT
>TRBJ2-5|.|TRBV2|TRBD1|15
CASSVQGLRKETQYF
TGTGCCAGCAGCGTACAGGGGTTAAGGAAAGAGACCCAGTACTTC
>TRBJ2-1|once|TRBV6-5|TRBD1|12
CASRSGGYEQFF
TGTGCCAGCAGATCAGGGGGCTATGAGCAGTTCTTC
>TRBJ1-2|.|TRBV13|.|12
CASSLGRYGYTF
TGTGCCAGCAGCTTAGGTCGATATGGCTACACCTTC
>TRBJ2-5|.|TRBV28|.|16
CASSLSPTWRGETQYF
TGTGCCAGCAGTTTATCCCCCACGTGGCGGGGAGAGACCCAGTACTTC
>TRBJ1-3|.|TRBV19|.|14
CASSAGTSGNTIYF
TGTGCCAGTAGTGCGGGGACCTCTGGAAACACCATATATTTT
>TRBJ1-1|.|TRBV28|.|10
CASYDGEAFF
TGTGCCAGCTACGACGGTGAAGCTTTCTTT
>TRBJ1-3|.|TRBV10-2|.|16
CASSDENDISGNTIYF
TGCGCCAGCAGTGATGAAAACGATATCTCTGGAAACACCATATATTTT
>TRBJ2-7|.|TRBV25-1|.|13
CASSGDQRYEQYF
TGTGCCAGCAGTGGGGATCAGAGATACGAGCAGTACTTC
>TRBJ2-4|.|TRBV7-2|.|19
CASSRPTAGPFRAKNIQYF
TGTGCCAGCAGCCGGCCAACGGCGGGCCCGTTCAGAGCCAAAAACATTCAGTACTTC
>TRBJ2-5|.|TRBV28|TRBD2|14
CASSRVAGGETQYF
TGTGCCAGCAGTCGGGTAGCGGGGGGGGAGACCCAGTACTTC
>TRBJ1-5|.|TRBV6-4|TRBD1|18
CASTRRGGWYYSNQPQHF
TGTGCCAGCACGAGACGAGGGGGCTGGTATTATAGCAATCAGCCCCAGCATTTT
>TRBJ2-5|.|TRBV5-1|.|14
CASSLTGAQETQYF
TGCGCCAGCAGCTTGACAGGAGCCCAAGAGACCCAGTACTTC
>TRBJ2-1|.|TRBV7-2|TRBD2|16
CASSLGSGGSYNEQFF
TGTGCCAGCAGCTTAGGATCGGGGGGTTCATACAATGAGCAGTTCTTC
>TRBJ1-2|.|TRBV2|.|15
CASTERNRETYGYTF
TGTGCCAGCACCGAAAGAAACAGGGAGACTTACGGCTACACCTTC
>TRBJ1-5|few|TRBV10-2|.|13
CASSESFNQPQHF
TGCGCCAGCAGTGAGTCTTTTAATCAGCCCCAGCATTTT
>TRBJ1-1|.|TRBV5-1|.|17
CASSLQGRSIMNTEAFF
TGCGCCAGCAGCTTGCAGGGGCGGTCCATCATGAACACTGAAGCTTTCTTT
>TRBJ2-7|.|TRBV27|TRBD2|13
CASRPLGGNEQYF
TGTGCCAGCAGGCCCCTCGGGGGGAACGAGCAGTACTTC
>TRBJ1-4|.|TRBV15|TRBD1|15
CATSRGGQGNEKLFF
TGTGCCACCAGCAGAGGGGGACAGGGGAATGAAAAACTGTTTTTT
>TRBJ1-5|.|TRBV5-6|TRBD1|16
CASSAGLGQGILPQHF
TGTGCCAGCAGCGCTGGTTTGGGACAGGGGATACTGCCCCAGCATTTT
>TRBJ2-7|.|TRBV4-1|.|16
CASSQVGDYPSYEQYF
TGCGCCAGCAGCCAAGTAGGCGACTATCCCTCCTACGAGCAGTACTTC
>TRBJ2-1|.|TRBV5-4|TRBD1|15
CASSPTTGSYNEQFF
TGTGCCAGCAGCCCCACGACAGGGAGTTACAATGAGCAGTTCTTC